This is a list of T cell receptor beta chains from one sample in a study of immune characterization of retroperitoneal liposarcoma. TCRdb ran MiXCR on the PCR reads and lists one entry per CDR3 protein. The sample contains around 11,000 distinct CDR3 sequences, roughly 23% of which appear only once. The sample was blood. The receptors here all came from a female donor with retroperitoneal liposarcoma. Both conserved end residues are trimmed from each CDR3. Fields, in order: J gene, V gene, CDR3 protein.

TRBJ2-2 TRBV7-2 ASSLELRGLSGELF
TRBJ2-3 TRBV7-8 ASSLAPQLAGVDHTQY
TRBJ1-1 TRBV27 ASSSRTGGPDTEAF
TRBJ1-4 TRBV9 ASSVRDGEKLF
NA TRBV6-1 ASRGGSVISSLHEQY
TRBJ2-1 TRBV6-5 ASSTSGSYNEQF
NA TRBV27 ASKEVRAGAPYEQY
TRBJ1-2 TRBV27 ASSLGVARNYGYT
TRBJ2-1 TRBV12-3/TRBV12-4 ASSPGSSGSSYNEQF
TRBJ2-1 TRBV25-1 ASKQTGGYNEQF
TRBJ2-2 TRBV27 ASSDYTGELF
TRBJ2-6 TRBV7-6 ATGVGANVLT
TRBJ1-2 TRBV6-1 ASSYAWGYGYT
TRBJ2-1 TRBV6-1 ASSEGLSLGTQF
TRBJ2-7 TRBV27 ASSFSRGLYEQY
TRBJ2-3 TRBV6-1 ASSERINLSTDTQY
TRBJ2-5 TRBV18 ASSPDGLPSAGY
TRBJ2-1 TRBV12-5 ASGSSRDINNEQF
TRBJ2-7 TRBV10-3 AISEGLADLSYEQY
TRBJ2-3 TRBV12-3/TRBV12-4 ASRDRDAETTDTQY
TRBJ1-2 TRBV27 ASSLVGQTRGGYT
TRBJ2-1 TRBV10-2 ASSEHRTSGRANEQF
TRBJ2-1 TRBV6-1 ASSPPGLANEQF
TRBJ2-1 TRBV7-8 ASSLVPTSGRAHEQF
TRBJ2-1 TRBV27 ASSIHSYNEQF
TRBJ2-1 TRBV27 ASSWAYGPSHEQF
NA TRBV10-2 ASRGTSGSLETQY
TRBJ2-1 TRBV14 ASSQVLLSGEQF
TRBJ2-2 TRBV4-3 ASSQVRGGGELF
TRBJ1-1 TRBV6-1 ASSGARSAGEAF
TRBJ1-1 TRBV27 ASQITGNTEAF
TRBJ2-1 TRBV23-1 ASSQPAGLTNEQF
TRBJ1-1 TRBV6-1 ASTKGQNTEAF
TRBJ2-7 TRBV6-1 ASRNPGTPYEQY
TRBJ2-3 TRBV12-3/TRBV12-4 ASSFWTDTQY
TRBJ2-7 TRBV7-2 ASSIPSYEQY
TRBJ2-2 TRBV6-4 ASSDGGGDTGELF
TRBJ2-1 TRBV11-3 ASSPGVGRAHSYNEQF
TRBJ2-5 TRBV6-6 ASRREYRYEQY
TRBJ2-3 TRBV3-1 ASSFGPSSTDTQY
NA TRBV12-3/TRBV12-4 ASSFLVNNEQY
TRBJ2-3 TRBV6-1 ASSDGTSGRSTDTQY
TRBJ1-2 TRBV12-5 ASGSPGTALYGYT
TRBJ2-1 TRBV7-6 ASSFNPKGTMGYNEQF
TRBJ2-3 TRBV6-6 ASSYSGGQGRAQY
TRBJ2-5 TRBV6-1 ASTRNVIAGGMEHY
TRBJ2-1 TRBV6-1 ASSEAFTYNEQF
NA TRBV27 ASSLQVATKGAYEQY
TRBJ2-1 TRBV7-2 ASSLSGSIGGVYNEQF
TRBJ2-1 TRBV12-3/TRBV12-4 ASRIAGYNEQF
TRBJ2-5 TRBV6-1 ANRQYPQETQY
TRBJ1-2 TRBV6-5 ASSYSPQGRNYGYT
TRBJ2-1 TRBV7-6 ASSLTGEKGTQF